The 21 T cell receptor beta chains listed next were all sequenced from one sample in a study of cytomegalovirus exposure and HLA in healthy donors listed by TCRdb under 2017. The library was obtained by the immunoSEQ multiplex PCR assay. The multiplex PCR relied on a mix of 60 forward primers for TCR Vbeta segments and 13 reverse primers for TCR Jbeta segments. TCRdb obtained this table from immuneACCESS and retained in-frame rearrangements with V and J assigned. These tables miss some clones; where compared with another copy, unresolved V genes account for less than half of the shortfall, and the remainder is unexplained. This sample gives about 90,000 clones in total; approximately 79% of them show up just once. 2.7% of the sample is taken by the ten largest. Material: PBMCs. The receptors were sampled from a man in his thirties or forties in good health and CMV-seronegative.

This clone has more than one count but fewer than ten. The chain links TRBV28 to TRBJ2-7; no clear D. The CDR3 is 12 amino acids. Germline values: CDR1 MDHEN, CDR2 SYDVKM. V dropped 5 bases and J dropped 3 bases, with 8 bases sitting between them. The CDR3 region has the DNA TGTGCCAGCAGTCACTCAGGCTACGAGCAGTACTTC. This encodes CASSHSGYEQYF.

The J gene is TRBJ1-4, the V gene TRBV12-5; weak D call: TRBD1 (6 bases). Per the germline V gene, CDR1 is LGHNT and CDR2 is FRNRAP. This CDR3 spans 15 amino acids. The V and J ends lost 2 bases and 7 bases respectively, with 14 bases between them. Here the CDR3 reads CASGLLQGFAEKLFF. CDR3 DNA: TGTGCTAGTGGTTTGCTGCAGGGGTTCGCTGAAAAACTGTTTTTT.

The chain links TRBV4-3 to TRBJ2-1, with 9 bases aligning to TRBD1. The CDR3 has 15 amino acids. Trimming took 4 bases from V and 6 from J; bases not matched to a gene: 7. Looked up from germline, CDR1 is LGHNA and CDR2 is YSLEER. The CDR3 loop reads CASSLGQGLGNEQFF. In nucleotides, the CDR3 is TGCGCCAGCAGCCTGGGACAGGGTTTGGGCAATGAGCAGTTCTTC.

This chain links TRBV7-2 with TRBJ2-1; D is undetermined. Trimming took 9 bases from V and 8 from J, leaving 20 bases between them. Germline CDR1 and CDR2: SGHTA and FQGNSA. This CDR3 has 14 amino acids. CDR3 in amino acids: CASTSQADHYEQFF. In DNA form, the CDR3 reads TGTGCCAGTACCTCCCAGGCTGACCATTATGAGCAGTTCTTC.

Notes on this clone: Its ends do not fully match the called genes, so a read error is possible. V and J are TRBV7-6 and TRBJ1-1; D is undetermined. The V gene's germline CDR1 is SGHVS and CDR2 FNYEAQ. This CDR3 spans 13 amino acids. CDR3 amino acids: CASSLAGDTEAFF. DNA of the CDR3: TGTGCCAGCAGCCTAGCCGGGGACACTGAAGCTTTCTTT.

The chain recombines TRBV6-4 with TRBJ1-2; no reliable D call. V was trimmed by 8 bases and J by 3 bases, leaving 19 bases between them. The CDR3 contains 15 residues. Germline CDR1 and CDR2: MRHNA and SNTAGT. The CDR3 nucleotides are TGTGCCAGCGCCCACGAGGTAGACGGAGACTATGGCTACACCTTC. This translates into CASAHEVDGDYGYTF.

The gene calls are TRBV27 and TRBJ2-1; 8 bases agree with TRBD1. V shed 8 bases, J shed 7 bases, and the junction held 10 bases outside the gene matches. CDR1 is MNHEY, CDR2 SMNVEV, per germline (reference sequence). This CDR3 region has 14 residues. The CDR3 sequence: CASGRQGYGNEQFF. Written as DNA, the CDR3 is TGTGCCAGCGGGAGACAGGGGTATGGTAATGAGCAGTTCTTC.

V is TRBV4-1 and J is TRBJ1-4; unclear D gene. Trimming cost V 0 bases and J 7 bases, with 12 bases left between them. Germline V gene data show CDR1 as MGHRA and CDR2 as YSYEKL. The CDR3 covers 15 residues. This CDR3 is CASSQERGGREKLFF. DNA for the CDR3: TGCGCCAGCAGCCAAGAAAGAGGAGGGCGTGAAAAACTGTTTTTT.

This clone appeared once. The V gene is TRBV25-1, the J gene TRBJ2-3, with D perhaps matching TRBD1 (6 bases). Trimming shortened V by 1 base and J by 3 bases, and 8 bases separated the two germline ends. CDR1 is MGHDK and CDR2 is SYGVNS in the germline V gene. The length of the CDR3 is 14 residues. CDR3 region: CASSEWGLTDTQYF. The CDR3 nucleotides are TGTGCCAGCAGTGAATGGGGGCTGACAGATACGCAGTATTTT.

This chain uses TRBV6-5 with TRBJ1-1; D perhaps matches TRBD1 (6 bases). CDR3 length: 15 residues. Germline CDR1 reads MNHEY; CDR2 reads SVGAGI. V was trimmed by 4 bases and J by 3 bases, leaving 15 bases between them. The CDR3 region is CASSSSPGGHTEAFF. CDR3 coding DNA: TGTGCCAGCAGTTCGTCACCGGGGGGGCACACTGAAGCTTTCTTT.

The J gene is TRBJ2-2, the V gene TRBV9; TRBD1 matches 7 bases. CDR1 is SGDLS and CDR2 is YYNGEE in the germline V gene. The CDR3 extends over 15 amino acids. Trimming at V came to 4 bases and at J to 1 base, leaving 4 bases not matched to a gene. CDR3 in DNA: TGTGCCAGCAGCCTCCGGACAGGGAACACCGGGGAGCTGTTTTTT. It yields the protein CASSLRTGNTGELFF.

This clone appeared a single time. The CDR3 coding sequence is TGTGCCAGCAGCTCCCGGGACAGCTCCTACAATGAGCAGTTCTTC. This sequence encodes CASSSRDSSYNEQFF. This chain connects TRBV7-2 to TRBJ2-1; 7 bases match TRBD1. V was clipped by 4 bases and J by 0 bases; unmatched bases: 3. This CDR3 region has 15 residues. Germline loops: CDR1 SGHTA, CDR2 FQGNSA.

This clone has just a few counts. This rearrangement joins TRBV28 to TRBJ1-2, with TRBD1 matching over 7 bases. J gave up 2 bases and V 5 bases, and 17 bases lay outside the gene matches. The CDR3 covers 18 residues. Germline-derived CDR1 and CDR2 are MDHEN and SYDVKM. The CDR3 reads CASSLTLFGDSTNYGYTF. The CDR3 DNA sequence: TGTGCCAGCAGTCTTACGTTGTTCGGGGACAGCACGAACTATGGCTACACCTTC.

The chain employs TRBV2 and TRBJ2-2; 8 bases agree with TRBD2. There are 16 residues in the CDR3. From germline, CDR1 is SNHLY and CDR2 FYNNEI. V trimming: 1 base; J trimming: 1 base; junction bases outside the gene matches: 2. CDR3 sequence: CASSEDGTRNTGELFF. In DNA form, the CDR3 reads TGTGCCAGCAGTGAAGATGGGACTAGGAACACCGGGGAGCTGTTTTTT.

The V gene is TRBV30, the J gene TRBJ2-7; 10 positions agree with TRBD2. Per the germline V gene, CDR1 is GTSNPN and CDR2 is SVGIG (reference sequence). Trimming removed 3 bases from V and 3 bases from J; junction bases left unmatched: 8. The CDR3 has 15 residues. The CDR3: CAWSALAGTHYEQYF. The CDR3 DNA reads TGTGCCTGGAGCGCACTAGCGGGGACCCACTACGAGCAGTACTTC.

The chain joins TRBV11-2 to TRBJ1-5; tentative D call: TRBD1 (6 bases). The CDR3 consists of 13 residues. The ends were cut back, 5 bases at V and 6 bases at J, with 11 bases in the middle. Germline V gene data show CDR1 as SGHAT and CDR2 as FQNNGV. CDR3 residues: CASSLQGFQPQHF. The CDR3 DNA sequence: TGTGCCAGCAGCCTTCAGGGGTTTCAGCCCCAGCATTTT.

J is TRBJ2-1 and V is TRBV2; no clear D. The CDR3 runs to 12 residues. V was clipped by 4 bases and J by 5 bases, with 6 bases between them. Germline V gene data show CDR1 as SNHLY and CDR2 as FYNNEI. The CDR3 is CASSGLDNEQFF. CDR3 nucleotide sequence: TGTGCCAGCAGTGGACTGGACAATGAGCAGTTCTTC.

The rearrangement uses TRBV5-1 and TRBJ1-1; the D gene is possibly TRBD1 (5 bases). The germline CDR1 and CDR2 sequences are SGHRS and YFSETQ. The CDR3 covers 15 residues. Trimming removed 4 bases from V and 1 base from J, with 14 bases in between. CDR3 nucleotides: TGCGCCAGCAGCGACCGGGGGGGGACGAACACTGAAGCTTTCTTT. Its protein is CASSDRGGTNTEAFF.

This sequence joins TRBV2 and TRBJ1-1; D is possibly TRBD1 (6 bases). V gave up 7 bases and J gave up 1 base, with 10 bases separating them. The CDR3 has 13 amino acids. Germline CDR1 SNHLY, CDR2 FYNNEI. CDR3 nucleotide sequence: TGTGCCAGCATGGAGACAGGGAACACTGAAGCTTTCTTT. This sequence encodes CASMETGNTEAFF.

The chain carries TRBV5-4 and TRBJ1-1; 7 bases are a match to TRBD1. This CDR3 is built from 16 residues. Germline V lookup: CDR1 SGHNT, CDR2 YYREEE (reference sequence). Losses at the gene ends were 4 bases for V and 4 bases for J; bases not matched to a gene: 13. This CDR3 is CASSPGTDPRGTEAFF. The DNA for the CDR3 is TGTGCCAGCAGCCCCGGGACAGACCCTAGGGGCACTGAAGCTTTCTTT. Full variable domain (outside the CDR3, taken from reference TRBV5-4 and TRBJ1-1): ETGVTQSPTHLIKTRGQQVTLRCSSQSGHNTVSWYQQALGQGPQFIFQYYREEENGRGNFPPRFSGLQFPNYSSELNVNALELDDSALYLCASSPGTDPRGTEAFFGQGTRLTVV.

The J gene is TRBJ1-3, the V gene TRBV5-1; 10 nucleotides match TRBD1. Looked up from germline, CDR1 is SGHRS and CDR2 is YFSETQ. Trimming cost V 5 bases and J 6 bases; bases outside gene matches: 5. The CDR3 has 14 residues. CDR3 nucleotides: TGCGCCAGCAGGTTCGGACAGGGGGAAAACACCATATATTTT. This encodes CASRFGQGENTIYF.